This T cell receptor (beta chain) appears in the sequencing data of a study of CD8 T cells in ankylosing spondylitis listed by TCRdb under 2017. In the study overall: T cell receptor beta repertoires were profiled in healthy donors and ankylosing spondylitis patients so that disease-linked TCR variants could be found. Peripheral blood was sampled, and synovial fluid was additionally collected from ankylosing spondylitis patients. The whole study cohort included over 85 healthy donors and 25 ankylosing spondylitis patients. Study-wide conclusions, independent of this receptor: The disease-linked clones were reported as significantly enriched in matched synovial fluid samples from ankylosing spondylitis patients. The disease-linked clones had a CD8+ phenotype and were found at relatively low frequencies in peripheral blood. A TCR beta motif made up of several highly homologous amino acid variants appeared to be characteristic of blood from ankylosing spondylitis patients. Some motif variants had previously been reported in the synovial fluid and blood of reactive arthritis patients, which suggests shared mechanisms of disease initiation.

CDR1 and CDR2 were assigned from the germline V gene as SQVTM and ANQGSEA. Inclusive of the bounding cysteine and phenylalanine, the CDR3 is 13 residues long. Only CDR3 DNA is held: 39 bases, read in frame from base 1. V gives up 6 bases and J gives up 6 bases, and the segment between their germline ends measures 16 bases. There are many counts of this clonotype. The clone's antigen remains unknown. Per-nucleotide qualities are absent, and no much larger clonotype sits a single base away. TCRdb records Illumina HiSeq 2500 as the sequencer. TCR beta libraries were prepared by quantitative 5'-RACE with molecular barcodes. Regarding the original processing steps: To identify disease-linked TCR variants, a new computational method was used, one built on a probabilistic model of VDJ rearrangement. Clones were called with MiXCR by TCRdb after fastp trimmed the public reads at Q25, and only in-frame beta chains were retained. Rows are combined by CDR3 protein, so each entry shows the most common genes and DNA. The V and J calls follow TCRdb's processing rather than the paper's. This sample comprises approximately 100,000 distinct CDR3 sequences, about 8.3% of them detected only once. 9.5% to 10% of the sample is in the top ten clones.

This receptor chain uses TRBV29-1 and TRBJ2-3; the D segment could be TRBD2, given 5 matching bases. This TCR derives from a male donor with ankylosing spondylitis or in good health (not recorded which). The specimen was blood, either unsorted or a sorted T cell fraction (not recorded which). The DNA sequence follows: TGCAGCGTGAGGTCTAGAGGGCGGGATACGCAGTATTTT. This gives the protein CSVRSRGRDTQYF.